The clone carrying this T cell receptor beta chain was recorded a few times. Its antigen is unidentified. This entry belongs to a study of blood T cells in healthy people across ages. This CDR3 has 16 amino acids. Germline CDR1 and CDR2: MNHNS and SASEGT. Germline trimming cut 6 bases from V and 5 bases from J; bases unmatched to any gene: 13. General study results and limits: TCR beta diversity was tightly associated with the proportion of naive T cells.

Next came a second PCR, run for about 6 to 12 cycles, which used a sample-barcoded 5' primer along with a J-beta primer mix. TCRdb processed the 5' RACE reads anew with MiXCR; each CDR3 protein has one entry. The sample lists approximately 1.5 million distinct CDR3 sequences, 35% to 45% occurring once. Source material: blood. The origin of this receptor is a woman between 18 and 29 years old in good health. This sequence joins TRBV6-1 and TRBJ2-1, with 7 bases aligning to TRBD2. The CDR3 bases are TGTGCCAGCAGCGGTCCCGGGACTACTAGTCACAATGAGCAGTTCTTC. Its protein is CASSGPGTTSHNEQFF.